These 10 T cell receptor beta chains originate from one sample sequenced in a study of blood T cell repertoires in COVID-19. Sequencing was performed with immunoSEQ multiplex PCR; in TCRdb, only in-frame clones are kept and a portion is missing. Of roughly 20,000 clones in the sample, approximately 90% are singletons; the top ten hold around 10%. Sequenced: peripheral blood. These receptors came from a human donor in a cohort sampled during active COVID-19.

The chain uses TRBV27 and TRBJ2-7; TRBD1 matches at 8 bases. The CDR3 runs 16 residues. V dropped 6 bases and J dropped 3; count of bases not matched to a gene: 13. Germline-derived CDR1 and CDR2 are MNHEY and SMNVEV (reference sequence). The CDR3 reads CASSNNLDRALYEQYF. The CDR3 DNA sequence: TGTGCCAGCAGCAATAACCTGGACAGGGCCCTCTACGAGCAGTACTTC.

The chain's CDR3 is CASSLSARSSGNTIYF. As DNA, the CDR3 is TGTGCCAGCAGCTTATCGGCGAGGTCCTCTGGAAACACCATATATTTT. This chain joins TRBV7-2 and TRBJ1-3; D is unclear. CDR3 length: 16 amino acids. V lost 2 bases, J lost 0 bases, and 11 bases lay in between. Germline V gene lookup returns CDR1 SGHTA and CDR2 FQGNSA. The full variable domain, its missing parts supplied by reference TRBV7-2 and TRBJ1-3, is GAGVSQSPSNKVTEKGKDVELRCDPISGHTALYWYRQSLGQGLEFLIYFQGNSAPDKSGLPSDRFSAERTGGSVSTLTIQRTQQEDSAVYLCASSLSARSSGNTIYFGEGSWLTVV.

This clone was observed a handful of times. The chain links TRBV6-1 to TRBJ2-3; unclear D gene. CDR1 is MNHNS and CDR2 is SASEGT in the germline V gene. The V gene lost 2 bases and the J gene lost 7 bases, with 10 bases spanning the gap. The CDR3 covers 13 residues. In DNA, the CDR3 is TGTGCCAGCAGTGAATATGAAGCAAATACGCAGTATTTT. The encoded protein is CASSEYEANTQYF.

The chain has TRBV19 and TRBJ1-4; tentatively, D is TRBD1 (5 bases). CDR3 length: 17 amino acids. Germline V lookup: CDR1 LNHDA, CDR2 SQIVND (reference sequence). V lost 6 bases and J 4 bases, leaving 21 bases between the germline ends. This CDR3 reads CASRLGRQRVLNEKLFF. CDR3 nucleotides: TGTGCCAGTAGGCTTGGGCGACAGCGAGTTCTTAATGAAAAACTGTTTTTT.

The chain recombines TRBV6-2 or TRBV6-3 with TRBJ1-4; TRBD1 is a possible D gene (6 bases). Trimming took 4 bases from V and 4 from J, leaving 16 bases between them. Germline lookup yields CDR1 MNHEY and CDR2 SVGEGT. The CDR3 totals 16 residues. CDR3 amino acids: CASSFDGQSINEKLFF. In nucleotides, the CDR3 is TGTGCCAGCAGTTTCGATGGACAGTCCATTAATGAAAAACTGTTTTTT.

CDR3 amino acids: CASSESGRLGGGYTF. CDR3 in DNA: TGCGCCAGCAGTGAATCAGGCCGCTTGGGAGGTGGCTACACCTTC. The chain carries TRBV4-3 and TRBJ1-2; D gene ambiguous. Per germline, CDR1 LGHNA and CDR2 YSLEER. The CDR3 totals 15 residues. With 6 bases removed from V and 7 bases from J, the gap between germline ends came to 21 bases.

The chain joins TRBV7-2 to TRBJ2-7, with 10 bases that match TRBD1. Trimming took 7 bases from V and 0 from J; bases not matched to a gene: 9. The CDR3 has 16 amino acids. Germline CDR1 is SGHTA and CDR2 is FQGNSA. CDR3 in amino acids: CASNPTGTGASYEQYF. The CDR3 region has the DNA TGTGCCAGCAACCCGACGGGGACAGGGGCCTCCTACGAGCAGTACTTC.

The V gene is TRBV5-5, the J gene TRBJ1-3; D is possibly TRBD1 (5 bases). This CDR3 has 14 residues. Looked up from germline, CDR1 is SGHKS and CDR2 is YYEKEE (reference sequence). V was cut by 0 bases and J by 4 bases, with 8 bases left in between. Written as DNA, the CDR3 is TGTGCCAGCAGCTTGGGGACATCCGGAAACACCATATATTTT. Translation: CASSLGTSGNTIYF.

CDR3 residues: CASSSQGRQTEAFF. The CDR3 DNA sequence: TGTGCCAGCAGCTCACAGGGTCGTCAAACTGAAGCTTTCTTT. The J gene is TRBJ1-1, the V gene TRBV7-2; maybe TRBD1 (6 bases). Germline CDR1 and CDR2: SGHTA and FQGNSA. Trimming left V 4 bases short and J 5 bases short, with 14 bases between. The CDR3 has 14 residues.

The chain is built from TRBV5-4 and TRBJ2-7; TRBD2 agrees at 13 bases. The CDR3 is 17 residues long. Germline V gene lookup returns CDR1 SGHNT and CDR2 YYREEE (reference sequence). V dropped 4 bases and J dropped 1; count of bases not matched to a gene: 8. DNA for the CDR3: TGTGCCAGCAGCAAGCCGGGACTAGCGGGGAAGTCCTACGAGCAGTACTTC. Its translation is CASSKPGLAGKSYEQYF. The full variable domain, rest sourced from reference TRBV5-4 and TRBJ2-7, is ETGVTQSPTHLIKTRGQQVTLRCSSQSGHNTVSWYQQALGQGPQFIFQYYREEENGRGNFPPRFSGLQFPNYSSELNVNALELDDSALYLCASSKPGLAGKSYEQYFGPGTRLTVT.